This paragraph covers one T cell receptor (beta chain) sequence. What it binds is unknown. Primers for the PCR totalled 60 Vbeta and 13 Jbeta. Clones were read by immunoSEQ multiplex PCR, and TCRdb kept only the in-frame ones, dropping some. The sample contains some 96,000 clones, under 80% of which appear only once. In germline, CDR1 is MNHEY, CDR2 SVGAGI. V dropped 2 bases and J dropped 8; count of bases not matched to a gene: 13. This CDR3 region has 16 residues. The sample originates from a study of cytomegalovirus exposure and HLA in healthy donors. Findings of the study overall: Later genetic work tied a missense DCLRE1C variant to beta-chain V and J trimming. Researchers counted around 180 TCR beta chains as cytomegalovirus-associated.

Sequencing was performed on PBMCs. The receptor was derived from a man in his forties in good health and CMV-seronegative. The chain carries TRBV6-5 and TRBJ1-2; the match to TRBD1 covers 8 bases. The CDR3 here is CASSYRPLDRGRGYTF. The CDR3 DNA reads TGTGCCAGCAGTTACCGCCCGCTCGACAGGGGAAGGGGCTACACCTTC.